The 13 T cell receptor beta chains below all came from one sample that was sequenced in a study of blood T cell repertoires in COVID-19. TCRdb's table, derived via immunoSEQ multiplex PCR, lists solely in-frame clones and lacks some. Among 170,000 or so clones listed, roughly 88% were seen once. The sequenced sample was PBMCs or T cells enriched from blood (not recorded which). The receptors were sampled from a woman aged 45-65 years who had recovered from COVID-19.

This chain joins TRBV19 and TRBJ2-4; 7 nucleotides agree with TRBD1. Per germline, CDR1 LNHDA and CDR2 SQIVND (reference sequence). Trimming at V came to 10 bases and at J to 7 bases, leaving 10 bases not matched to a gene. The CDR3 has 13 amino acids. The CDR3 reads CATRTGSRNIQYF. The CDR3 nucleotides are TGTGCCACCCGGACAGGTTCGAGGAACATTCAGTACTTC. The full variable domain, in which reference TRBV19 and TRBJ2-4 provide the parts outside the CDR3, is DGGITQSPKYLFRKEGQNVTLSCEQNLNHDAMYWYRQDPGQGLRLIYYSQIVNDFQKGDIAEGYSVSREKKESFPLTVTSAQKNPTAFYLCATRTGSRNIQYFGAGTRLSVL.

The chain links TRBV19 to TRBJ2-1; D perhaps matches TRBD1 (6 bases). V gave up 2 bases and J gave up 8 bases, with 19 bases separating them. The CDR3 extends over 16 amino acids. Looked up from germline, CDR1 is LNHDA and CDR2 is SQIVND (reference sequence). CDR3 bases: TGTGCCAGTAGTATAATTGGGGGCAGGATTACGGATGAGCAGTTCTTC. Encoded protein: CASSIIGGRITDEQFF.

The rearrangement uses TRBV16 and TRBJ1-1, with TRBD1 matching over 12 bases. The CDR3 extends over 18 amino acids. Germline values: CDR1 KGHSY, CDR2 FQNENV. Germline trimming cut 4 bases from V and 6 bases from J; bases unmatched to any gene: 15. The CDR3 sequence: CASSLRDSLGDRGPEAFF. CDR3 DNA: TGTGCCAGCAGCCTTCGGGACTCCCTAGGGGACAGGGGGCCTGAAGCTTTCTTT. The full variable domain, in which reference TRBV16 and TRBJ1-1 provide the parts outside the CDR3, is GEEVAQTPKHLVRGEGQKAKLYCAPIKGHSYVFWYQQVLKNEFKFLISFQNENVFDETGMPKERFSAKCLPNSPCSLEIQATKLEDSAVYFCASSLRDSLGDRGPEAFFGQGTRLTVV.

The chain carries TRBV10-3 and TRBJ1-1; D may be TRBD1 (6 bases). Germline V gene data show CDR1 as ENHRY and CDR2 as SYGVKD. CDR3 size: 14 residues. V lost 5 bases and J 0 bases, leaving 10 bases between the germline ends. CDR3 sequence: CAISIGGMNTEAFF. The CDR3 DNA reads TGTGCCATCAGTATAGGGGGTATGAACACTGAAGCTTTCTTT.

CDR3 in DNA: TGTGCCAGCAGCTTGACAGGCAGTTCTAACTATGGCTACACCTTC. Amino acids: CASSLTGSSNYGYTF. The rearrangement links TRBV5-4 to TRBJ1-2; D is perhaps TRBD1 (5 bases). The V end lost 1 base, the J end lost 0 bases, and 10 bases lay between the germline ends. CDR3 length: 15 amino acids. The germline gives CDR1 SGHNT, CDR2 YYREEE (reference sequence). The complete variable domain, with remaining parts taken from reference TRBV5-4 and TRBJ1-2, reads ETGVTQSPTHLIKTRGQQVTLRCSSQSGHNTVSWYQQALGQGPQFIFQYYREEENGRGNFPPRFSGLQFPNYSSELNVNALELDDSALYLCASSLTGSSNYGYTFGSGTRLTVV.

CDR3 nucleotide sequence: TGTGCCAGCAGCTCCGCGGGGCATGGGGCCAACGTCCTGACTTTC. Residues: CASSSAGHGANVLTF. V usage is TRBV7-3 and J usage is TRBJ2-6; a weak D match, TRBD2 (6 bases). CDR3 length: 15 amino acids. With 4 bases removed from V and 3 bases from J, the gap between germline ends came to 10 bases. CDR1 and CDR2 from the germline V gene are SGHTA and FQGTGA.

The rearrangement uses TRBV18 and TRBJ1-2; no definite D call. Per the germline V gene, CDR1 is KGHSH and CDR2 is LQKENI. This CDR3 has 15 amino acids. The V gene lost 0 bases and the J gene lost 8 bases, with 16 bases spanning the gap. The CDR3 sequence is CASSPPGEPYGGYTF. The CDR3 DNA sequence: TGTGCCAGCTCACCACCTGGTGAGCCTTACGGGGGCTACACCTTC.

This clone appeared once. The chain uses TRBV30 and TRBJ1-1, with 7 bases identical to TRBD1. V trimming: 2 bases; J trimming: 5 bases; junction bases outside the gene matches: 5. Germline V lookup: CDR1 GTSNPN, CDR2 SVGIG (reference sequence). The CDR3 contains 13 residues. Here the CDR3 DNA reads TGTGCCTGGAGTTGGGGACAGAATACTGAAGCTTTCTTT. Protein product: CAWSWGQNTEAFF.

The rearrangement links TRBV14 to TRBJ1-3; 8 bases fit TRBD1. Germline values: CDR1 SGHDN, CDR2 FVKESK. The J segment lost 4 bases and the V segment lost 3 bases, leaving 2 bases of the junction unmatched. The length of the CDR3 is 14 residues. The CDR3 region is CASSHRDRGNTIYF. CDR3 in DNA: TGTGCCAGCAGCCACCGGGACAGGGGAAACACCATATATTTT. Together with reference TRBV14 and TRBJ1-3, the CDR3 gives the full variable domain: EAGVTQFPSHSVIEKGQTVTLRCDPISGHDNLYWYRRVMGKEIKFLLHFVKESKQDESGMPNNRFLAERTGGTYSTLKVQPAELEDSGVYFCASSHRDRGNTIYFGEGSWLTVV.

The chain joins TRBV29-1 to TRBJ1-2; 9 nucleotides match TRBD1. The CDR3 contains 14 residues. Germline V gene sequence: CDR1 SQVTM, CDR2 ANQGSEA. The trim removed 4 bases at V and 6 bases at J, leaving 9 bases unmatched. DNA for the CDR3: TGCAGCGTTGTGAGGGACAGGGAGGGTGATGGCTACACCTTC. Amino acids: CSVVRDREGDGYTF.

The chain carries TRBV7-8 and TRBJ1-2; D is unresolved. V was clipped by 2 bases and J by 3 bases, with 13 bases between them. CDR3 length: 15 amino acids. The germline gives CDR1 SGHVS, CDR2 FQNEAQ. CDR3 DNA sequence: TGTGCCAGCAGCTTAACTGTTAACAGCTACTATGGCTACACCTTC. It is translated as CASSLTVNSYYGYTF.

The chain is built from TRBV2 and TRBJ2-5, with D perhaps TRBD1 (5 bases). Germline CDR1 reads SNHLY; CDR2 reads FYNNEI. Trimming removed 5 bases from V and 1 base from J, with 11 bases in between. This CDR3 region has 14 residues. DNA for the CDR3: TGTGCCAGCAGTATACAGGTTCTCCAAGAGACCCAGTACTTC. This sequence encodes CASSIQVLQETQYF.

The genes are TRBV11-3 and TRBJ2-1, with D tentatively TRBD1 (5 bases). The CDR3 loop spans 13 amino acids. The germline V gene encodes CDR1 SGHNT and CDR2 YENEEA. V was trimmed by 7 bases and J by 10 bases, leaving 17 bases between them. The CDR3 region has the DNA TGTGCCAGCACCTCGAATCTAGGGGAAGAGCAGTTCTTC. Translated: CASTSNLGEEQFF.